The 31 T cell receptor beta chains given below trace back to one sample, sequenced in a study of blood T cell repertoires in COVID-19. Here immunoSEQ multiplex PCR was the method, and the copy in TCRdb shows in-frame clones only, minus some. The table records roughly 110,000 clones, 70% to 90% of them present only once. Material for sequencing was peripheral blood. These receptors were taken from a man in his forties with active or convalescent COVID-19.

The chain links TRBV30 to TRBJ1-5; D gene unclear. CDR1 GTSNPN and CDR2 SVGIG come from the germline V gene (reference sequence). This CDR3 has 14 amino acids. V dropped 0 bases and J dropped 5 bases, with 11 bases sitting between them. The CDR3 protein is CAWSVLGGHQPQHF. DNA for the CDR3: TGTGCCTGGAGTGTACTTGGAGGACATCAGCCCCAGCATTTT.

The rearrangement links TRBV4-1 to TRBJ1-5; D is ambiguous. The V end was cut by 0 bases, the J end by 6 bases, with 9 bases between. This CDR3 has 14 residues. Germline V lookup: CDR1 MGHRA, CDR2 YSYEKL. The CDR3 DNA reads TGCGCCAGCAGCCAAGATCGTTTCGGTCAGCCCCAGCATTTT. Translating it yields CASSQDRFGQPQHF.

This chain links TRBV11-2 with TRBJ2-5; TRBD1 aligns across 10 bases. The germline CDR1 and CDR2 sequences are SGHAT and FQNNGV. The CDR3 sequence is 14 residues long. V shed 6 bases, J shed 5 bases, and the junction held 6 bases outside the gene matches. As DNA, the CDR3 is TGTGCCAGCAGACTGGACAGGGGGTTGGAGACCCAGTACTTC. Encoded protein: CASRLDRGLETQYF.

This rearrangement joins TRBV5-8 to TRBJ2-3; TRBD2 might be the D (7 bases). Germline CDR1 and CDR2: SGHTS and YDEGEE. V lost 0 bases to trimming and J lost 5 bases, with 10 bases between them. CDR3 size: 14 residues. CDR3: CASSLEGGGDTQYF. In nucleotides, the CDR3 is TGTGCCAGCAGCTTGGAAGGGGGGGGAGATACGCAGTATTTT. Based on the CDR3 plus reference TRBV5-8 and TRBJ2-3, the full variable domain is EAGVTQSPTHLIKTRGQQATLRCSPISGHTSVYWYQQALGLGLQFLLWYDEGEERNRGNFPPRFSGRQFPNYSSELNVNALELEDSALYLCASSLEGGGDTQYFGPGTRLTVL.

This chain connects TRBV29-1 to TRBJ1-1; D is unclear. Germline values: CDR1 SQVTM, CDR2 ANQGSEA. The CDR3 is 15 residues long. V was cut by 7 bases and J by 6 bases, with 24 bases left in between. CDR3 bases: TGCAGCGCCTTAACGTCGGACGGGATTAACGCTGAAGCTTTCTTT. Amino acids: CSALTSDGINAEAFF.

The chain has TRBV6-2 or TRBV6-3 and TRBJ2-3; 9 positions agree with TRBD1. Looked up from germline, CDR1 is MNHEY and CDR2 is SVGEGT. V shed 2 bases, J shed 4 bases, and the junction held 4 bases outside the gene matches. There are 15 residues in the CDR3. As DNA, the CDR3 is TGTGCCAGCAGTTACCAGGGACAGGGAGCAGATACGCAGTATTTT. It specifies CASSYQGQGADTQYF.

The gene calls are TRBV6-1 and TRBJ1-2, with D possibly being TRBD1 (6 bases). The CDR3 runs to 12 residues. The germline V gene has CDR1 MNHNS and CDR2 SASEGT. V lost 3 bases and J 5 bases, leaving 7 bases between the germline ends. In nucleotides, the CDR3 is TGTGCCAGCAGTGAGGACAGATATGGCTACACCTTC. Residues: CASSEDRYGYTF.

The chain couples TRBV6-5 to TRBJ1-2, with D perhaps TRBD1 (6 bases). This CDR3 comprises 13 residues. From germline, CDR1 is MNHEY and CDR2 SVGAGI. V was trimmed by 6 bases and J by 8 bases, leaving 16 bases between them. The CDR3: CASSRDIRRGYTF. In nucleotides, the CDR3 is TGTGCCAGCAGCCGGGACATCCGACGGGGCTACACCTTC.

CDR3 sequence reads: CASTLAFSTDTQYF. The CDR3 DNA follows: TGTGCCAGCACCCTGGCATTTAGCACAGATACGCAGTATTTT. V gene TRBV2 combines with J gene TRBJ2-3; D is undetermined. The CDR3 loop spans 14 amino acids. Trimming removed 7 bases from V and 0 bases from J, with 11 bases in between. Per germline, CDR1 SNHLY and CDR2 FYNNEI.

The chain carries TRBV4-3 and TRBJ2-7; TRBD2 aligns across 8 bases. V lost 3 bases, J lost 0 bases, and 4 bases stayed unmatched. From germline, CDR1 is LGHNA and CDR2 YSLEER. The CDR3 totals 15 residues. The DNA for the CDR3 is TGCGCCAGCAGCCAGTTAGCGGGAAACTCCTACGAGCAGTACTTC. The encoded protein is CASSQLAGNSYEQYF.

This chain joins TRBV19 and TRBJ2-7, with 10 bases fitting TRBD2. The CDR3 is 13 residues long. Losses at the gene ends were 8 bases for V and 5 bases for J; bases not matched to a gene: 6. Per the germline V gene, CDR1 is LNHDA and CDR2 is SQIVND (reference sequence). The CDR3 region is CASVGLASDEQYF. CDR3 sequence (DNA): TGTGCCAGTGTGGGACTAGCGAGCGACGAGCAGTACTTC.

In this sample, this clone turned up a few times. The chain uses TRBV28 and TRBJ1-5, with D unresolved. This CDR3 is 16 amino acids long. In germline, CDR1 is MDHEN, CDR2 SYDVKM. Trimming took 5 bases from V and 3 from J, leaving 17 bases between them. CDR3 loop: CASSRRGQNANQPQHF. The CDR3 DNA sequence: TGTGCCAGCAGTAGGCGAGGGCAGAACGCCAATCAGCCCCAGCATTTT.

Comment on this clone: A read error may produce the germline difference seen at one junction end. The J gene is TRBJ2-1, the V gene TRBV19, with 8 bases matching TRBD2. The CDR3 length is 16 residues. CDR1 is LNHDA and CDR2 is SQIVND in the germline V gene (reference sequence). The DNA for the CDR3 is TGTGCCAGTAGTATAGTCCCAGCGGGGGCCCACAATAAGCAGTTCTTC. Translated: CASSIVPAGAHNKQFF.

The V and J genes are TRBV11-3 and TRBJ2-2; TRBD1 matches 10 bases. Germline V lookup: CDR1 SGHNT, CDR2 YENEEA. The junction had 9 bases not matched to a gene; V was cut back by 4 bases and J by 4 bases. The CDR3 runs to 17 residues. The CDR3 loop is CASSSRDRGQRTGELFF. CDR3 nucleotide sequence: TGTGCCAGCAGCTCTCGTGACAGGGGGCAGCGCACCGGGGAGCTGTTTTTT. Full variable domain (remainder filled in from reference TRBV11-3 and TRBJ2-2): EAGVVQSPRYKIIEKKQPVAFWCNPISGHNTLYWYLQNLGQGPELLIRYENEEAVDDSQLPKDRFSAERLKGVDSTLKIQPAELGDSAVYLCASSSRDRGQRTGELFFGEGSRLTVL.

CDR3 coding DNA: TGTGCCTGGACGGCGGGAAGCAATCAGCCCCAGCATTTT. Protein sequence: CAWTAGSNQPQHF. This chain joins TRBV30 and TRBJ1-5, with unresolved D. V lost 4 bases to trimming and J lost 1 base, with 8 bases between them. This CDR3 contains 13 residues. Germline CDR1 reads GTSNPN; CDR2 reads SVGIG (reference sequence). The variable domain in full, with the rest retrieved from reference TRBV30 and TRBJ1-5, is SQTIHQWPATLVQPVGSPLSLECTVEGTSNPNLYWYRQAAGRGLQLLFYSVGIGQISSEVPQNLSASRPQDRQFILSSKKLLLSDSGFYLCAWTAGSNQPQHFGDGTRLSIL.

The chain links TRBV9 to TRBJ1-2, with 8 nucleotides matching TRBD1. Germline assignment: CDR1 SGDLS and CDR2 YYNGEE. The J segment lost 8 bases and the V segment lost 0 bases, leaving 12 bases of the junction unmatched. The CDR3 consists of 16 residues. The CDR3 reads CASSVVPPPGQGGYTF. CDR3 nucleotides: TGTGCCAGCAGCGTAGTACCCCCCCCCGGACAGGGAGGCTACACCTTC.

The rearrangement joins TRBV19 to TRBJ2-7; D uncertain. This CDR3 contains 14 residues. Germline CDR1 reads LNHDA; CDR2 reads SQIVND (reference sequence). V lost 3 bases, J lost 2 bases, and 11 bases lay in between. The CDR3 loop reads CASSMKSTAYEQYF. DNA of the CDR3: TGTGCCAGTAGTATGAAATCTACAGCCTACGAGCAGTACTTC.

This chain joins TRBV2 and TRBJ2-2; TRBD1 might be the D (5 bases). Looked up from germline, CDR1 is SNHLY and CDR2 is FYNNEI. The CDR3 totals 12 residues. V lost 7 bases and J 8 bases, leaving 11 bases between the germline ends. CDR3 sequence (DNA): TGTGCCAGCACCGTCCAGGGTGGGGAGCTGTTTTTT. Translation: CASTVQGGELFF.

This rearrangement joins TRBV5-1 to TRBJ1-2; D is undetermined. Trimming shortened V by 4 bases and J by 3 bases, and 10 bases separated the two germline ends. There are 13 residues in the CDR3. CDR1 is SGHRS and CDR2 is YFSETQ in the germline V gene. CDR3 bases: TGCGCCAGCAGCGCAGCCGGGGACTATGGCTACACCTTC. Its protein is CASSAAGDYGYTF.

The chain has TRBV28 and TRBJ2-7, with 10 bases identical to TRBD2. J gave up 1 base and V 6 bases, and 9 bases lay outside the gene matches. Germline CDR1 is MDHEN and CDR2 is SYDVKM. This CDR3 is built from 16 residues. CDR3 sequence reads: CASRHSGTSASYEQYF. CDR3 DNA: TGTGCCAGCAGACACAGCGGGACTAGCGCGTCCTACGAGCAGTACTTC.

The rearrangement links TRBV30 to TRBJ1-1; perhaps TRBD1 as D (5 bases). V lost 2 bases and J 5 bases, leaving 12 bases between the germline ends. CDR1 GTSNPN and CDR2 SVGIG come from the germline V gene (reference sequence). This CDR3 has 13 amino acids. This CDR3 reads CAWSWGRGTEAFF. CDR3 DNA: TGTGCCTGGAGTTGGGGTCGGGGGACTGAAGCTTTCTTT.

The rearrangement joins TRBV7-2 to TRBJ2-3; possible D gene TRBD2, 6 bases. The germline CDR1 and CDR2 sequences are SGHTA and FQGNSA. V was trimmed by 4 bases and J by 0 bases, leaving 11 bases between them. The CDR3 is made up of 15 amino acids. The CDR3 sequence: CASSWVEGSTDTQYF. Written as DNA, the CDR3 is TGTGCCAGCAGCTGGGTGGAGGGGAGCACAGATACGCAGTATTTT. The whole variable domain, filled in from reference TRBV7-2 and TRBJ2-3, reads GAGVSQSPSNKVTEKGKDVELRCDPISGHTALYWYRQSLGQGLEFLIYFQGNSAPDKSGLPSDRFSAERTGGSVSTLTIQRTQQEDSAVYLCASSWVEGSTDTQYFGPGTRLTVL.

The chain is built from TRBV10-1 and TRBJ1-2; a possible D gene is TRBD1 (5 bases). This CDR3 is built from 12 residues. Germline CDR1 WNHNN, CDR2 SYGVQD (reference sequence). Trimming removed 7 bases at V and 4 bases at J, with 10 bases between. DNA for the CDR3: TGCGCCAGCACCCTAGGGGCCTATGGCTACACCTTC. Amino acid sequence: CASTLGAYGYTF.

The V call is TRBV12-1, the J call TRBJ2-3; the DNA was not compared with TRBD1, the D call given in the table. TRBV12-1 is designated a pseudogene. The CDR3 loop spans 18 amino acids. CDR3 loop: CASSWVHRTPGVADTQYF. Here the CDR3 DNA reads TGTGCCAGCAGCTGGGTTCACAGGACCCCCGGTGTCGCAGATACGCAGTATTTT.

The V call is TRBV6-1, the J call TRBJ2-5, with 9 bases aligning to TRBD2. Trimming took 1 base from V and 1 from J; bases not matched to a gene: 4. The CDR3 spans 16 residues. CDR1 and CDR2 (germline): MNHNS, SASEGT. In DNA form, the CDR3 reads TGTGCCAGCAGTGAAGGGTTAGCGGGGGTCCAAGAGACCCAGTACTTC. Its translation is CASSEGLAGVQETQYF.

V usage is TRBV18 and J usage is TRBJ2-7; 9 nucleotides agree with TRBD2. Unmatched junction bases numbered 13, after V lost 6 bases and J lost 7 bases. Germline-derived CDR1 and CDR2 are KGHSH and LQKENI. CDR3 length: 15 amino acids. As DNA, the CDR3 is TGTGCCAGCTCCCCAAATGGACTAGCGACTGGAGAGCAGTACTTC. It yields the protein CASSPNGLATGEQYF. Using reference TRBV18 and TRBJ2-7 for the parts outside the CDR3, the full variable domain is NAGVMQNPRHLVRRRGQEARLRCSPMKGHSHVYWYRQLPEEGLKFMVYLQKENIIDESGMPKERFSAEFPKEGPSILRIQQVVRGDSAAYFCASSPNGLATGEQYFGPGTRLTVT.

The rearrangement links TRBV7-9 to TRBJ2-7, with D possibly TRBD2 on 5 matching bases. This CDR3 spans 13 amino acids. CDR1 SEHNR and CDR2 FQNEAQ come from the germline V gene (reference sequence). V gave up 1 base and J gave up 3 bases, with 7 bases separating them. As DNA, the CDR3 is TGTGCCAGCAGCTTAGGAGGGAACTACGAGCAGTACTTC. Amino acids: CASSLGGNYEQYF.

The V and J genes are TRBV2 and TRBJ1-1; D ambiguous. CDR3 size: 14 residues. CDR1 is SNHLY and CDR2 is FYNNEI in the germline V gene. The V and J ends lost 1 base and 4 bases respectively, with 10 bases between them. DNA for the CDR3: TGTGCCAGCAGTGAAGTTTCGGGAGTCACTGAAGCTTTCTTT. Protein product: CASSEVSGVTEAFF.

The CDR3 bases are TGTGCCAGCAGCTTAGGAGGGCCGGATCAGCCCCAGCATTTT. Translation: CASSLGGPDQPQHF. The V call is TRBV7-2, the J call TRBJ1-5; D call uncertain. V was clipped by 1 base and J by 5 bases, with 9 bases between them. This CDR3 is 14 amino acids long. The germline V gene encodes CDR1 SGHTA and CDR2 FQGNSA. The whole variable domain, filled in from reference TRBV7-2 and TRBJ1-5, reads GAGVSQSPSNKVTEKGKDVELRCDPISGHTALYWYRQSLGQGLEFLIYFQGNSAPDKSGLPSDRFSAERTGGSVSTLTIQRTQQEDSAVYLCASSLGGPDQPQHFGDGTRLSIL.

The V call is TRBV5-1, the J call TRBJ2-2; D may be TRBD2 (5 bases). Germline CDR1 SGHRS, CDR2 YFSETQ. The CDR3 runs 14 residues. V was clipped by 2 bases and J by 4 bases, with 9 bases between them. CDR3 region: CASSLRERTGELFF. As DNA, the CDR3 is TGCGCCAGCAGCTTACGGGAACGCACCGGGGAGCTGTTTTTT.

The chain joins TRBV29-1 to TRBJ2-1; 9 nucleotides match TRBD1. Unmatched junction bases numbered 7, after V lost 4 bases and J lost 12 bases. The CDR3 contains 12 residues. Per germline, CDR1 SQVTM and CDR2 ANQGSEA. For the CDR3, the DNA is TGCAGCGTTGCAGGGACAGGGTATCTGCAGTTCTTC. Protein: CSVAGTGYLQFF.